This TCR beta chain was identified during a study of CD8+CD57+ T cells in acquired aplastic anemia. CDR3 size: 14 residues. V gave up 5 bases and J gave up 4 bases, with 14 bases separating them. The germline V gene has CDR1 SGHTA and CDR2 FQGTGA. Overall study results and limits: Between the patient and control groups, CD8+ Simpson's diversity did not differ significantly.

The template used for profiling TCR beta VDJ and CDR3 was genomic DNA. TCRdb reprocessed the reads via MiXCR and lists one record per CDR3 protein. The table records about 210,000 distinct CDR3 sequences, under 65% of them present only once. This clonotype was observed a few times. Antigen: not known. The TCR was taken from a human donor in good health. This rearrangement joins TRBV7-3 to TRBJ2-5, with D perhaps TRBD2 (6 bases). Specimen: sorted CD4+, CD8+, or CD8+CD57+ T cells (not recorded which) from PBMCs. CDR3 sequence: CASSPGGTGETQYF. CDR3 sequence (DNA): TGTGCCAGCAGCCCGGGCGGGACGGGAGAGACCCAGTACTTC.